In its sample, the clone carrying this TCR beta chain was seen many times. What it binds is unknown. Building of the TCR beta libraries involved iRepertoire HTBI primers and Arm-PCR of CDR3 regions. From the multiplex PCR reads, TCRdb called clonotypes with MiXCR, one entry per CDR3 protein. The sample has some 240,000 distinct CDR3 sequences, roughly a fifth seen once; the top ten hold about an eighth. This sample stems from a study of regulatory T cells in long-lasting Graves disease. General study points: There were preferences for TRBV28, TRBJ1-2 and TRBJ2-5 in persistent disease.

As to time point: newly diagnosed GD, antithyroid drugs for less than 3 months. There was RNA extracted from PBMCs, and the TCR library was made from it. This CDR3 is built from 17 residues. The germline CDR1 and CDR2 sequences are SGHNT and YENEEA. Trimming left V 0 bases short and J 5 bases short, with 17 bases between. These data were also reused for a study on T cells in Graves' hyperthyroidism and ophthalmopathy. In that study: A patient was excluded if there was uncontrolled infection, other autoimmune disease, pregnancy or lactation. Most clonotypes expanded in the thyroid (above 0.001) were also present in blood.

V usage is TRBV11-3 and J usage is TRBJ2-1, with D possibly called TRBD1 or TRBD2 (5 bases each). The sample in question was peripheral blood mononuclear cells (PBMCs), obtained at new diagnosis, from a patient treated with antithyroid drugs. This receptor was obtained from a woman aged 25 to 39 with Graves disease. The CDR3, as DNA: TGTGCCAGCAGCTTAGAAGGGGAGACACTCCGTCACAATGAGCAGTTCTTC. Its translation is CASSLEGETLRHNEQFF.